This T cell receptor (beta chain) was sequenced for a study of immune characterization of retroperitoneal liposarcoma. Between the trimmed V and J ends, which lost 1 base and 8 bases, there was a span of 12 bases. The CDR3 is 14 amino acids. TCRdb ran MiXCR on the PCR reads and lists one entry per CDR3 protein. The sample lists approximately 9,700 distinct CDR3 sequences; 25% to 30% were seen once. This clonotype was recorded a few times. Sequencing was done on a sample of tumor tissue. This sequence originates from a male donor with retroperitoneal liposarcoma. The genes are TRBV12-3 or TRBV12-4 and TRBJ1-3; weak D call: TRBD1 (5 bases). The CDR3 spells CASSLDSRGHTIYF. CDR3 bases: TGTGCCAGCAGTTTAGACTCAAGGGGTCACACCATATATTTT.